A single sample gave rise to the 16 T cell receptor beta chains below, sequenced in a study of T-cell reconstitution after alpha-beta-depleted transplantation in children (dated by TCRdb to about 2016). Libraries were built with PCR. Sequencing relied on an Illumina HiSeq 2500. TCR library preparation used molecular barcoding, with unique molecular identifiers applied to normalize quantification of the TCRbeta repertoire. TCRdb passed the public sequencing reads through fastp at Q25 and MiXCR, retaining productive beta sequences. CDR3 protein sequences are deduplicated, and each keeps its most common genes and DNA. The sample includes hundreds of thousands of distinct CDR3 sequences, with 13% observed a single time. The ten largest clones represent 0.79% of the sample. The treatment or condition label for this specimen denotes: allogeneic hematopoietic cell transplantation with graft depleted of TCRalphabeta T cells and CD19 B cells.

Sequenced material: PBMCs, taken before TCRalphabeta/CD19-depleted stem cell transplant. Every receptor here comes from a girl aged 2 to 9 with congenital amegakaryocytic thrombocytopenia, due to receive a stem cell transplant.

This clonotype was counted ten times or more. The chain links TRBV29-1 to TRBJ1-1; D uncertain. From germline, CDR1 is SQVTM and CDR2 ANQGSEA. This CDR3 has 11 amino acids. V was cut by 0 bases and J by 6 bases, with 5 bases left in between. The CDR3 DNA sequence: TGCAGCGTTGAAGATCCTTCTGAAGCTTTCTTT. This sequence encodes CSVEDPSEAFF.

The sample holds many counts of this clonotype. The chain is built from TRBV15 and TRBJ2-3; TRBD2 matches at 11 bases. The CDR3 length is 16 residues. The germline V gene has CDR1 LNHNV and CDR2 YYDKDF (reference sequence). The V segment lost 0 bases and the J segment 5 bases; nucleotides outside the gene matches: 4. The CDR3: CATSREGLAVGDTQYF. Written as DNA, the CDR3 is TGTGCCACCAGCAGAGAGGGACTAGCGGTAGGAGATACGCAGTATTTT.

This clonotype was seen a handful of times. J is TRBJ1-3 and V is TRBV3-1, with D unclear. In germline, CDR1 is LGHDT, CDR2 YNNKEL (reference sequence). Trimming shortened V by 2 bases and J by 1 base, and 0 bases separated the two germline ends. The CDR3 runs to 12 residues. CDR3: CASSQSGNTIYF. The CDR3 nucleotides are TGTGCCAGCAGCCAATCTGGAAACACCATATATTTT.

In its sample, this clonotype was seen many times. The rearrangement joins TRBV12-3 or TRBV12-4 to TRBJ2-1; 13 nucleotides line up with TRBD2. The CDR3 totals 17 residues. With 7 bases clipped from V and 2 bases from J, the junction kept 8 bases outside the gene matches. CDR3 sequence: CASTLRTSGSPYNEQFF. CDR3 sequence (DNA): TGTGCCAGCACCCTAAGGACTAGCGGGAGTCCCTACAATGAGCAGTTCTTC.

J is TRBJ1-4 and V is TRBV15; D is uncertain. V was trimmed by 2 bases and J by 5 bases, leaving 9 bases between them. Germline CDR1 LNHNV, CDR2 YYDKDF (reference sequence). The length of the CDR3 is 14 residues. The CDR3 protein is CATSRPAGNEKLFF. In DNA, the CDR3 is TGTGCCACCAGCAGACCAGCGGGGAATGAAAAACTGTTTTTT.

V is TRBV6-2 or TRBV6-3 and J is TRBJ2-5; D gene ambiguous. The length of the CDR3 is 17 residues. From germline, CDR1 is MNHEY and CDR2 SVGEGT. Trimming removed 0 bases from V and 5 bases from J, with 19 bases in between. CDR3 in DNA: TGTGCCAGCAGTTACTCGATAGCTCGATCGCGTTCCGAGACCCAGTACTTC. This gives the protein CASSYSIARSRSETQYF.

This clonotype occurred many times. The CDR3 is CASSFRRPQETQYF. The CDR3 DNA follows: TGCGCCAGCAGCTTTCGGCGGCCTCAAGAGACCCAGTACTTC. The J gene is TRBJ2-5, the V gene TRBV5-1; D is unresolved. The CDR3 extends over 14 amino acids. V lost 2 bases, J lost 2 bases, and 10 bases lay in between. Germline assignment: CDR1 SGHRS and CDR2 YFSETQ.

This rearrangement joins TRBV19 to TRBJ2-1; D perhaps matches TRBD2 (5 bases). V was clipped by 5 bases and J by 6 bases, with 11 bases between them. The CDR3 sequence is 13 residues long. Germline V gene data show CDR1 as LNHDA and CDR2 as SQIVND (reference sequence). DNA for the CDR3: TGTGCCAGTAGTGCAGGACTGGGCAATGAGCAGTTCTTC. Residues: CASSAGLGNEQFF.

This clonotype was recorded at least ten times. The J gene is TRBJ2-3, the V gene TRBV5-1; D gene ambiguous. CDR3 length: 14 amino acids. Germline V gene sequence: CDR1 SGHRS, CDR2 YFSETQ. The V and J ends lost 2 bases and 0 bases respectively, with 7 bases between them. Here the CDR3 reads CASSFGDSTDTQYF. CDR3 DNA: TGCGCCAGCAGCTTTGGGGATAGCACAGATACGCAGTATTTT.

Comment on this clonotype: A read error is possible here, since a much larger clone lies one base away. The rearrangement links TRBV12-3 or TRBV12-4 to TRBJ2-1; 9 bases agree with TRBD1. Germline trimming cut 5 bases from V and 8 bases from J; bases unmatched to any gene: 16. The CDR3 is 17 amino acids. The CDR3 reads CASSHIFRDRDSHEQFF. CDR3 coding DNA: TGTGCCAGCAGTCACATATTCCGGGACAGGGATTCCCATGAGCAGTTCTTC.

This clonotype was observed at least ten times. The chain links TRBV5-1 to TRBJ2-7, with D perhaps given as TRBD1 or TRBD2 (5 bases each). The V end lost 4 bases, the J end lost 1 base, and 12 bases lay between the germline ends. CDR1 is SGHRS, CDR2 YFSETQ, per germline. The CDR3 spans 14 residues. The CDR3, as DNA: TGCGCCAGCAGCCGGGGCTACCCTTCCTACGAGCAGTACTTC. As protein: CASSRGYPSYEQYF.

About this clonotype itself: Germline is not matched at one junction end, which may reflect a read error. The chain uses TRBV9 and TRBJ2-2; D uncertain. The CDR3 is 16 amino acids. CDR1 SGDLS and CDR2 YYNGEE come from the germline V gene. For the CDR3, the DNA is TGTGCCAGCAGCGTAGGAAGGCGTCGGATCACCGGCGAGCTGTTTTTT. Translation: CASSVGRRRITGELFF.

The chain recombines TRBV28 with TRBJ1-2, with no clear D. Trimming cost V 5 bases and J 4 bases, with 17 bases left between them. This CDR3 comprises 15 residues. Germline V gene lookup returns CDR1 MDHEN and CDR2 SYDVKM. CDR3 residues: CASSPAPWEAYGYTF. CDR3 nucleotide sequence: TGTGCCAGCAGTCCAGCTCCATGGGAGGCCTATGGCTACACCTTC.

The chain recombines TRBV24-1 with TRBJ2-3; D is uncertain. The length of the CDR3 is 14 residues. Germline assignment: CDR1 KGHDR and CDR2 SFDVKD. V lost 2 bases and J 4 bases, leaving 9 bases between the germline ends. CDR3 in DNA: TGTGCCACCAGTGATTCCCAGTACGCAGATACGCAGTATTTT. Encoded protein: CATSDSQYADTQYF.

The V call is TRBV12-3 or TRBV12-4, the J call TRBJ2-7; 8 nucleotides agree with TRBD2. CDR3 length equals 15 residues. Germline trimming cut 3 bases from V and 0 bases from J; bases unmatched to any gene: 4. In DNA, the CDR3 is TGTGCCAGCAGTTTGATTAGCGGGGCCTCCTACGAGCAGTACTTC. The encoded protein is CASSLISGASYEQYF.

This clonotype was recorded a few times. This rearrangement joins TRBV29-1 to TRBJ2-7, with D perhaps TRBD1 or TRBD2 (5 bases each). Trimming stripped 1 base from V and 5 bases from J, with 9 bases between. Germline V gene lookup returns CDR1 SQVTM and CDR2 ANQGSEA. The CDR3 is 12 residues long. The CDR3 reads CSVEAPGHEQYF. CDR3 sequence (DNA): TGCAGCGTTGAAGCACCGGGGCACGAGCAGTACTTC.